This T cell receptor beta chain appears in the sequencing data of a study of blood T cell repertoires in COVID-19. Study-level information: T cells, B-cell-depleted T cells, or PBMCs supplied cDNA or gDNA.

Here immunoSEQ multiplex PCR was the method, and the copy in TCRdb shows in-frame clones only, minus some. The sample has some 160,000 clones; approximately 91% are singletons. Germline assignment: CDR1 SGHDT and CDR2 YYEEEE. Trimming cost V 2 bases and J 5 bases, with 14 bases left between them. The CDR3 runs to 15 residues. The V call is TRBV5-6, the J call TRBJ1-5; a weak D match, TRBD1 (5 bases). The clonotype originates from a man younger than 30 with acute or convalescent COVID-19. Sequenced input: peripheral blood. The CDR3 loop is CASSLGARYDQPQHF. Written as DNA, the CDR3 is TGTGCCAGCAGCTTAGGGGCGAGGTATGATCAGCCCCAGCATTTT. The full variable domain, with the rest looked up from reference TRBV5-6 and TRBJ1-5, is DAGVTQSPTHLIKTRGQQVTLRCSPKSGHDTVSWYQQALGQGPQFIFQYYEEEERQRGNFPDRFSGHQFPNYSSELNVNALLLGDSALYLCASSLGARYDQPQHFGDGTRLSIL.